This TCR beta chain was found in a study of beta chain features in type 1 diabetes. The sequenced template was cDNA made from the entire isolated RNA. The table came from immunoSEQ multiplex PCR; TCRdb's copy has only in-frame clones and leaves some out. Of 450,000 to 550,000 clones listed, about 32% are singletons. In germline, CDR1 is MDHEN, CDR2 SYDVKM. Trimming at V came to 2 bases and at J to 1 base, leaving 1 base not matched to a gene. There are 15 residues in the CDR3. This clone was observed a handful of times. The clonotype was recovered from a man aged 18 to 35 in good health. This chain uses TRBV28 with TRBJ2-3; 9 positions agree with TRBD2. The sequencing input was naive CD4+ T cells from blood. In DNA form, the CDR3 reads TGTGCCAGCAGTTTAGCGGGAGGGGGCACAGATACGCAGTATTTT. Protein: CASSLAGGGTDTQYF.